This TCR beta chain stems from a study of post-analysis software for immune sequencing data. Tagging with unique molecular identifiers was a feature of the TCR beta cDNA libraries. Each CDR3 protein is one row after TCRdb ran MiXCR on the PCR reads. Of hundreds of thousands of distinct CDR3 sequences listed, more than 50% were seen once; the top ten hold over 9%. This TCR was recovered from a girl aged 2-15 years with multiple sclerosis. Input material: blood.

The CDR3 DNA sequence: TGTGCCAGCAGTCTTCGACTAGCGGGAGTTAACAATGAGCAGTTCTTC. This translates into CASSLRLAGVNNEQFF. The rearrangement joins TRBV27 to TRBJ2-1; 12 positions match TRBD2. V gave up 5 bases and J gave up 5 bases; unmatched junction bases: 7. The germline V gene encodes CDR1 MNHEY and CDR2 SMNVEV (reference sequence). This CDR3 region has 16 residues.